These T cell receptor beta chains were read from a single sample in a study of vaccination and CD4 T cells after COVID-19. Via MiXCR, TCRdb re-called the PCR reads, giving one row per CDR3 protein. The sample holds 15,000 or so distinct CDR3 sequences, 45% seen once. No antigen is known for these receptors. The source material was CD4+ T cells from blood, cultured in vitro, sampled before SARS-CoV-2 vaccination. The receptor set was obtained from a human donor who received a COVID-19 vaccine. The CDR3 runs from the conserved cysteine through the conserved F or W. The D gene is left open where the match is weak. Size values are once, few and many counts, or a class for expanded clones, and some rows have none.

V gene	clone size	D gene	J gene	CDR3 DNA	CDR3 protein
TRBV25-1	NA	NA	TRBJ1-2	TGTGCCAGCAGTGCGAGACAGGCTGACTACACCTTC	CASSARQADYTF
TRBV20-1	few	TRBD2	TRBJ2-3	TGCAGTGCAGGGAGCGGGGGGGCCGGAGATACGCAGTATTTT	CSAGSGGAGDTQYF
TRBV20-1	NA	NA	TRBJ2-3	TGCAGTGCTAGCCACGGGGGCACAGATACGCAGTATTTT	CSASHGGTDTQYF
TRBV6-5	NA	NA	TRBJ2-3	TGTGCCAGCAGTTACGGACAGCTCACAGATACGCAGTATTTT	CASSYGQLTDTQYF
TRBV5-1	NA	NA	TRBJ2-5	TGCGCCAGCAGCTTGAGGCTTGGAGGGCAGACCCAGTACTTC	CASSLRLGGQTQYF
TRBV24-1	NA	TRBD1	TRBJ1-2	TGTGCCACCAGTGATTCGGGGACAGGGAATTTTCTCTATGGCTACACCTTC	CATSDSGTGNFLYGYTF
TRBV7-9	NA	NA	TRBJ1-6	TGTGCCAGCAGCTTAGAGGCGCGAACGGGCCTCCACTTT	CASSLEARTGLHF
TRBV6-1	NA	NA	TRBJ2-2	TGTGCCAGCAGTGAACGGGGGCAGGGGAGACACGGGGAGCTGTTTTTT	CASSERGQGRHGELFF
TRBV6-5	NA	TRBD1	TRBJ1-6	TGTGCCAGCAGTTATGACGACAGGGGGAGGAATTCACCCCTCCACTTT	CASSYDDRGRNSPLHF
TRBV7-8	NA	TRBD1	TRBJ2-6	TGTGCCAGCAGCCTTAGGGACAGGGGGGCTGGGGCCAACGTCCTGACTTTC	CASSLRDRGAGANVLTF
TRBV7-9	NA	TRBD1	TRBJ2-2	TGTGCCAGCAGGGGCGGACAGGGGCTTGCCGGGGAGCTGTTTTTT	CASRGGQGLAGELFF
TRBV19	few	NA	TRBJ1-5	TGTGCCAGTAGTACAGGGGTGGCGAATCAGCCCCAGCATTTT	CASSTGVANQPQHF
TRBV10-3	NA	TRBD2	TRBJ2-7	TGTGCCATCAGTGAGGGGAGGGACGAGCAGTACTTC	CAISEGRDEQYF
TRBV20-1	NA	TRBD2	TRBJ2-1	TGCAGTGCGATCGAGGGACTAGCGGGGAGTGAGCAGTTCTTC	CSAIEGLAGSEQFF
TRBV2	few	NA	TRBJ2-5	TGTGCCACGGGAGAGACCCAGTACTTC	CATGETQYF
TRBV19	NA	NA	TRBJ1-4	TGTGCCAGTAGTATAGGGGCCGAGGAAAAACTGTTTTTT	CASSIGAEEKLFF
TRBV20-1	NA	TRBD1	TRBJ1-6	TGCAGTGCTAGGGGGACAGGGCGGGTTCCTGCTTCACCCCTCCACTTT	CSARGTGRVPASPLHF
TRBV30	NA	TRBD2	TRBJ2-3	TGTGCCTGGAGATTACTAGCGGGGGGGGGCACTAACCCGATCACAGATACGCAGTATTTT	CAWRLLAGGGTNPITDTQYF
TRBV25-1	NA	TRBD1	TRBJ1-5	TGTGCCAGCAGTGAAACCGGGACAGGGAGTTCCCCTCAGCCCCAGCATTTT	CASSETGTGSSPQPQHF
TRBV27	NA	NA	TRBJ1-5	TGTGCCAGCAGTCAGCGTCGGGGGATCGCAGGGTCTTATAGCAATCAGCCCCAGCATTTT	CASSQRRGIAGSYSNQPQHF
TRBV6-1	few	NA	TRBJ1-5	TGTGCCAGCAGAGAACAGGGAGACTCGCCCCAGCATTTT	CASREQGDSPQHF
TRBV7-9	NA	NA	TRBJ2-2	TGTGCCAGCAGCTTAGCTGGGGTGACCGGGGAGCTGTTTTTT	CASSLAGVTGELFF
TRBV6-5	NA	NA	TRBJ1-6	TGTGCCAGCAGTTACGGGGAGTGGAGTTCACCCCTCCACTTT	CASSYGEWSSPLHF
TRBV12-3/TRBV12-4	NA	NA	TRBJ2-5	TGTGCCAGCAGTCCCAGGACTATCACCCAGTACTTC	CASSPRTITQYF
TRBV27	NA	NA	TRBJ2-1	TGTGCCAGCAGTCCAACTTCGGGGGAGCACCTTTACAATGAGCAGTTCTTC	CASSPTSGEHLYNEQFF
TRBV30	NA	TRBD2	TRBJ2-3	TGTGCCTGGAGTAGACTAGCGGGGGGAAGCCTCACAGATACGCAGTATTTT	CAWSRLAGGSLTDTQYF
TRBV19	few	NA	TRBJ1-6	TGTGCCAGTAGTATTTCGCCGGTTGGTACCTCCTATAATTCACCCCTCCACTTT	CASSISPVGTSYNSPLHF
TRBV19	few	NA	TRBJ1-5	TGTGCCAGTAGTATGGGGCGCGATCTCCAGCCCCAGCATTTT	CASSMGRDLQPQHF
TRBV18	few	NA	TRBJ1-1	TGTGCCAGCTCACCCGATCAGGGGACTGAAGCTTTCTTT	CASSPDQGTEAFF
TRBV7-6	NA	TRBD2	TRBJ2-1	TGTGCCAGCAGCTTACGGCGGGGGGAATACAATGAGCAGTTCTTC	CASSLRRGEYNEQFF
TRBV27	NA	TRBD1	TRBJ2-3	TGTGCCAGCAGTTTAATTCCGGGACAGGGGACAGATACGCAGTATTTT	CASSLIPGQGTDTQYF
TRBV27	NA	NA	TRBJ2-7	TGTGCCAGCAGTTTCATGAGGGGGGCCGGCCACGAGCAGTACTTC	CASSFMRGAGHEQYF
TRBV25-1	NA	TRBD1	TRBJ1-2	TGTGCCAGCAGTGACTTGACAGGGGAGGGTGGCTACACCTTC	CASSDLTGEGGYTF
TRBV19	NA	NA	TRBJ1-3	TGTGCCAGTAGTATAGCAGGGGTCACCTCCTCTGGAAACACCATATATTTT	CASSIAGVTSSGNTIYF
TRBV2	NA	TRBD1	TRBJ2-7	TGTGCCACCAGTTCGGACAGGGCTTACGAGCAGTACTTC	CATSSDRAYEQYF
TRBV20-1	NA	TRBD2	TRBJ2-1	TGCAGTGCTACTCCACTAGCGGGGGGACCCAATGAGCAGTTCTTC	CSATPLAGGPNEQFF
TRBV6-1	few	NA	TRBJ1-5	TGTGCCAGCAGCCGAGGACAGACTAATCAGCCCCAGCATTTT	CASSRGQTNQPQHF
TRBV19	large	NA	TRBJ1-2	TGTGCCAGTAGTATCATGGGTCGGTCCTATGGCTACACCTTC	CASSIMGRSYGYTF